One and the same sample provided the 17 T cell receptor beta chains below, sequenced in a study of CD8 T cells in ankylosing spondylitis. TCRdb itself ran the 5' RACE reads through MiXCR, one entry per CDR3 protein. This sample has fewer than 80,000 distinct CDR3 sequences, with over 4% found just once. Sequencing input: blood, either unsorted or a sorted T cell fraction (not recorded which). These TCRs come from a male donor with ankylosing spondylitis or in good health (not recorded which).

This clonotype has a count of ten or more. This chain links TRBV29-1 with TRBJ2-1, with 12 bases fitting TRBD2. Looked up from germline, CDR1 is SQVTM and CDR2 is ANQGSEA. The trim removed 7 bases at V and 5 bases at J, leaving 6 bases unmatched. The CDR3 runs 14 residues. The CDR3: CSGGRTSGDNEQFF. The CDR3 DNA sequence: TGCAGCGGTGGGCGGACTAGCGGGGACAATGAGCAGTTCTTC.

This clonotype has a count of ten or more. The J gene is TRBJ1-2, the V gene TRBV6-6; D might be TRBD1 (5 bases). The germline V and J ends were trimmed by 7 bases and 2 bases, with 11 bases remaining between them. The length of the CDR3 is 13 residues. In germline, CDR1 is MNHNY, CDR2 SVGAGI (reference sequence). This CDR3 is CASTPAGNYGYTF. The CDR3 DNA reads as TGTGCCAGCACCCCGGCAGGGAACTATGGCTACACCTTC.

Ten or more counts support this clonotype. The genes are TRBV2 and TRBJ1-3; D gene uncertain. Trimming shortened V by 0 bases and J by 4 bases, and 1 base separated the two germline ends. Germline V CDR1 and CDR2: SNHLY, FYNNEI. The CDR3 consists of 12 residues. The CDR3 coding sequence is TGTGCCAGCAGTGAAGCGGGAAACACCATATATTTT. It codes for CASSEAGNTIYF.

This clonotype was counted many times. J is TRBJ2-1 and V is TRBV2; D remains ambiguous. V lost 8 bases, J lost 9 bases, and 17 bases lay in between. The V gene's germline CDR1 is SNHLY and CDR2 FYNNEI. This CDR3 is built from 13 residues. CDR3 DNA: TGTGCCAGCTGCAGGTCGGACGGCGGTGAGCAGTTCTTC. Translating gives CASCRSDGGEQFF.

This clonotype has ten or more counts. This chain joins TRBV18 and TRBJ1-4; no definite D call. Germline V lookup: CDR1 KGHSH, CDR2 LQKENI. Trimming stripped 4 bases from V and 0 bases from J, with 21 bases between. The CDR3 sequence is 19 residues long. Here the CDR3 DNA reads TGTGCCAGCTCACTGAACTGGGTTCCGGGAGACGCAACTAATGAAAAACTGTTTTTT. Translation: CASSLNWVPGDATNEKLFF. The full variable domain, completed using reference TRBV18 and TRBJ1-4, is NAGVMQNPRHLVRRRGQEARLRCSPMKGHSHVYWYRQLPEEGLKFMVYLQKENIIDESGMPKERFSAEFPKEGPSILRIQQVVRGDSAAYFCASSLNWVPGDATNEKLFFGSGTQLSVL.

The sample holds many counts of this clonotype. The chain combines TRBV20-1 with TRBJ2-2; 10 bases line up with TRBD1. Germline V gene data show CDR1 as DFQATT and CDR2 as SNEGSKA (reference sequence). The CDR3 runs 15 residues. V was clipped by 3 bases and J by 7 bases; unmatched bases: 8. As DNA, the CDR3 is TGCAGTGCTAGTAGACAGGGGGCGTTTGGCGGGGAGCTGTTTTTT. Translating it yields CSASRQGAFGGELFF.

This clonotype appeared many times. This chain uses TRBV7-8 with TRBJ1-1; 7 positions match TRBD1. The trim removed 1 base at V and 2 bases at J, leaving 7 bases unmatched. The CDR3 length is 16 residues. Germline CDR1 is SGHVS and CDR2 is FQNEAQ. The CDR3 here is CASSLGDRLGNTEAFF. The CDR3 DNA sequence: TGTGCCAGCAGCTTAGGGGACAGACTGGGTAACACTGAAGCTTTCTTT.

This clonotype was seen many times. The DNA of the CDR3 is TGCGCCAGCAGCCAAGATAGAGCAGGGCCCTACGAGCAGTACTTC. Protein: CASSQDRAGPYEQYF. The chain has TRBV4-1 and TRBJ2-7, with D possibly TRBD1 on 5 matching bases. This CDR3 comprises 15 residues. V was pared by 0 bases and J by 2 bases, with 11 bases between. CDR1 is MGHRA and CDR2 is YSYEKL in the germline V gene.

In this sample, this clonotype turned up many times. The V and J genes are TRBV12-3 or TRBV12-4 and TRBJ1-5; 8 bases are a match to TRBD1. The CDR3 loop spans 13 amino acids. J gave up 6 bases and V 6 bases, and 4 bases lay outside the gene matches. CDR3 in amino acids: CASSQTGVQPQHF. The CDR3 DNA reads TGTGCCAGCAGCCAGACAGGGGTTCAGCCCCAGCATTTT.

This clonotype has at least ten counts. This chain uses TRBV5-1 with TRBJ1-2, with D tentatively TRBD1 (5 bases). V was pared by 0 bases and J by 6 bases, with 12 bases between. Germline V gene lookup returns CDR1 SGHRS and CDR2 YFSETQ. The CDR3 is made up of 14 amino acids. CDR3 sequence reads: CASSLEGTRDGYTF. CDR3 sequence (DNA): TGCGCCAGCAGCTTGGAAGGGACGAGAGATGGCTACACCTTC.

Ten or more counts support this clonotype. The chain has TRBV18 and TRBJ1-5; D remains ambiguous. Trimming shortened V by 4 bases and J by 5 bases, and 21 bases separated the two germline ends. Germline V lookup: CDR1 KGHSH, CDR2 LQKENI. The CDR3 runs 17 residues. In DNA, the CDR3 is TGTGCCAGCTCACGAGCTAGGACTTTAGGAAAGGATCAGCCCCAGCATTTT. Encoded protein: CASSRARTLGKDQPQHF.

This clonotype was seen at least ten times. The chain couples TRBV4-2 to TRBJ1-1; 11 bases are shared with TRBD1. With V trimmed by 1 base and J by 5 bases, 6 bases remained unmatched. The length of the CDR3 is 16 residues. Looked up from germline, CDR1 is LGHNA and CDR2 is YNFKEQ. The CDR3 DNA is TGTGCCAGCAGCCAAGGGACAGGGGGCGCGGGAACTGAAGCTTTCTTT. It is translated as CASSQGTGGAGTEAFF.

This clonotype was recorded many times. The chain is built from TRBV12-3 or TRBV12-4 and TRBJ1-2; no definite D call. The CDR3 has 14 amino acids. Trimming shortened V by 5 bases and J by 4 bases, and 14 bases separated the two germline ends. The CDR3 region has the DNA TGTGCCAGCAGTCTGAACCCAAGGATCTATGGCTACACCTTC. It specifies CASSLNPRIYGYTF.

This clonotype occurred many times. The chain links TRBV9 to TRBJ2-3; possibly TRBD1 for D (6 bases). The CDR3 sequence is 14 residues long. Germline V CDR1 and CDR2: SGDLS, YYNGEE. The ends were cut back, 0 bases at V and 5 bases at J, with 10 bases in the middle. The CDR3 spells CASSVVGQLDTQYF. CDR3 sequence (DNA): TGTGCCAGCAGCGTAGTGGGACAACTAGATACGCAGTATTTT. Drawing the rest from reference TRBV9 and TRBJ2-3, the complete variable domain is DSGVTQTPKHLITATGQRVTLRCSPRSGDLSVYWYQQSLDQGLQFLIQYYNGEERAKGNILERFSAQQFPDLHSELNLSSLELGDSALYFCASSVVGQLDTQYFGPGTRLTVL.

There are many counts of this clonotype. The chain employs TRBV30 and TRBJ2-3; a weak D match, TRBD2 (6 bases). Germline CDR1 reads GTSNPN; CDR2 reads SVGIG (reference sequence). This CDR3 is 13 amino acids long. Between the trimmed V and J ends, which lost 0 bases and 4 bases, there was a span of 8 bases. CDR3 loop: CAWSVRLADTQYF. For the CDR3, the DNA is TGTGCCTGGAGTGTACGACTAGCAGATACGCAGTATTTT.

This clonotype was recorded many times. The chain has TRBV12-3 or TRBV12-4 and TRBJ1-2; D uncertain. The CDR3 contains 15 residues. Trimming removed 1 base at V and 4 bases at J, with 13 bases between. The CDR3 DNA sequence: TGTGCCAGCAGTTTAGAGGGCAACTCTGTCTATGGCTACACCTTC. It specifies CASSLEGNSVYGYTF.

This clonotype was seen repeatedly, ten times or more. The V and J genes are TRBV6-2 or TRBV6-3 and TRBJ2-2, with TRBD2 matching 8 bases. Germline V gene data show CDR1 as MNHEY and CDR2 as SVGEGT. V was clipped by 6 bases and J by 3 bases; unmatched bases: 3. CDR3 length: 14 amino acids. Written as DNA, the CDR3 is TGTGCCAGCAGACCGGGGGGGCACACCGGGGAGCTGTTTTTT. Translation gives CASRPGGHTGELFF.